Each of the 18 T cell receptor beta chains below was sequenced from the same sample in a study of T cells in Graves' hyperthyroidism and ophthalmopathy (dated by TCRdb to about 2019). The library came from multiplex PCR. Sequencing relied on an Illumina HiSeq 2000. TCR beta CDR3 regions were amplified from RNA transcripts. The TCR CDR3 was subjected to a first round of RT-PCR using the HTBI primer set and the Qiagen OneStep RT-PCR kit. TCRdb ran its own pipeline on the public reads, namely fastp trimming at Q25 and MiXCR clone calling, and kept in-frame beta chains. Identical CDR3 proteins give one entry, which carries the most common genes and DNA. This sample gives 550,000 to 650,000 distinct CDR3 sequences in total; approximately 13% of them show up just once. More than 4.5% of the sample goes to the ten largest clones. Sequenced input: blood. The source of these receptors is a woman under 40 with Graves' hyperthyroidism that later progressed to Graves' ophthalmopathy.

V and J are TRBV6-1 and TRBJ2-2; 15 bases map to TRBD2. The CDR3 loop spans 15 amino acids. The J segment lost 4 bases and the V segment lost 8 bases, leaving 2 bases of the junction unmatched. CDR1 is MNHNS and CDR2 is SASEGT in the germline V gene. For the CDR3, the DNA is TGTGCCAGCGGGGGACTAGCGGGGGGCACCGGGGAGCTGTTTTTT. This encodes CASGGLAGGTGELFF.

The J gene is TRBJ2-1, the V gene TRBV12-3 or TRBV12-4; 9 nucleotides align to TRBD2. The CDR3 has 15 amino acids. Trimming cost V 3 bases and J 9 bases; bases outside gene matches: 9. The CDR3 DNA follows: TGTGCCAGCAGTTTCGTTTTAGCGGGAGTTATTGAGCAGTTCTTC. Its protein product is CASSFVLAGVIEQFF.

The table lists this clonotype with many counts. The chain recombines TRBV6-5 with TRBJ1-3; 7 positions agree with TRBD1. CDR3 length: 14 residues. V lost 2 bases to trimming and J lost 4 bases; unmatched junction nucleotides: 2. Germline values: CDR1 MNHEY, CDR2 SVGAGI. CDR3 loop: CASSYEGQGNTIYF. CDR3 sequence (DNA): TGTGCCAGCAGTTACGAGGGACAGGGAAACACCATATATTTT.

The chain has TRBV20-1 and TRBJ2-7, with 15 bases fitting TRBD2. The CDR3 extends over 16 amino acids. Unmatched junction bases numbered 7, after V lost 6 bases and J lost 1 base. Germline V gene data show CDR1 as DFQATT and CDR2 as SNEGSKA (reference sequence). For the CDR3, the DNA is TGCAGTGCCACGGGACTAGCGGGAGGACGATCCTACGAGCAGTACTTC. Its protein product is CSATGLAGGRSYEQYF.

V is TRBV28 and J is TRBJ1-4, with D possibly being TRBD1 (6 bases). Trimming left V 7 bases short and J 11 bases short, with 20 bases between. Germline lookup yields CDR1 MDHEN and CDR2 SYDVKM. The CDR3 totals 14 residues. The CDR3 loop is CASTNRGAEPKLFF. For the CDR3, the DNA is TGTGCCAGCACCAACCGGGGGGCAGAACCCAAACTGTTTTTT.

This clonotype has ten or more counts. The J gene is TRBJ2-7, the V gene TRBV6-5; possibly TRBD1 or TRBD2 for D (5 bases each). There are 14 residues in the CDR3. V dropped 0 bases and J dropped 3 bases, with 9 bases sitting between them. CDR1 and CDR2 (germline): MNHEY, SVGAGI. Written as DNA, the CDR3 is TGTGCCAGCAGTTACTCGGGGACCGGCTACGAGCAGTACTTC. It yields the protein CASSYSGTGYEQYF.

This clonotype was recorded a few times. A clone one base away is much larger, so this may be a read error. This chain uses TRBV20-1 with TRBJ2-7; 9 bases fit TRBD2. The CDR3 loop spans 15 amino acids. Germline assignment: CDR1 DFQATT and CDR2 SNEGSKA (reference sequence). This CDR3 is CSARDGAGGSCEQYF. In DNA, the CDR3 is TGCAGTGCTAGAGATGGTGCGGGAGGGTCCTGCGAGCAGTACTTC.

The chain carries TRBV3-1 and TRBJ2-3, with 7 bases matching TRBD2. V shed 1 base and J 3 bases; nucleotides not matched to a gene: 4. The V gene's germline CDR1 is LGHDT and CDR2 YNNKEL (reference sequence). The CDR3 has 15 amino acids. The CDR3 sequence is CASSQGMGGTDTQYF. The CDR3 DNA reads TGTGCCAGCAGCCAAGGGATGGGGGGGACAGATACGCAGTATTTT.

Ten or more counts support this clonotype. This chain links TRBV29-1 with TRBJ2-3; 14 nucleotides align to TRBD2. The CDR3 length is 15 residues. The germline V gene has CDR1 SQVTM and CDR2 ANQGSEA. V trimming: 6 bases; J trimming: 3 bases; junction bases outside the gene matches: 5. The CDR3 bases are TGCAGCGTCGGACTAGCGGGAGGTAGTACAGATACGCAGTATTTT. Protein: CSVGLAGGSTDTQYF.

The chain employs TRBV19 and TRBJ2-2; TRBD2 matches 7 bases. Germline CDR1 reads LNHDA; CDR2 reads SQIVND (reference sequence). This CDR3 is built from 14 residues. The ends lost 6 bases at V and 2 bases at J; junction bases unmatched: 3. CDR3 nucleotide sequence: TGTGCCAGTAGGAAGCGGGAAAACACCGGGGAGCTGTTTTTT. Translation: CASRKRENTGELFF.

This clonotype has a handful of counts. At one boundary the junction diverges from the germline segment, which might be a read error. The chain is built from TRBV12-3 or TRBV12-4 and TRBJ2-7, with unresolved D. This CDR3 has 14 amino acids. CDR3 nucleotides: TGTGCCGGCAGTTTTTCCTCGACAACCCACGAGCAGTACTTC. Its protein is CAGSFSSTTHEQYF.

This clonotype was observed a handful of times. The rearrangement uses TRBV20-1 and TRBJ1-5; D remains ambiguous. Germline V gene lookup returns CDR1 DFQATT and CDR2 SNEGSKA (reference sequence). Trimming removed 3 bases at V and 4 bases at J, with 22 bases between. The CDR3 has 17 amino acids. The DNA of the CDR3 is TGCAGTGCTAGGGGTCTAGAGCAGGTTGGTGGAAATCAGCCCCAGCATTTT. Residues: CSARGLEQVGGNQPQHF.

This clonotype was observed many times. J is TRBJ1-2 and V is TRBV7-2; D remains unclear. Germline V CDR1 and CDR2: SGHTA, FQGNSA. Between the trimmed V and J ends, which lost 4 bases and 6 bases, there was a span of 15 bases. The CDR3 is made up of 14 amino acids. The DNA of the CDR3 is TGTGCCAGCAGCTCGTGGTTTTCGCCAGATGGCTACACCTTC. Translating it yields CASSSWFSPDGYTF.

This clonotype was detected many times. This CDR3 reads CASSLSPGTDVNTEAFF. The CDR3 bases are TGTGCCAGCAGTCTCTCTCCGGGGACAGACGTCAACACTGAAGCTTTCTTT. The chain has TRBV27 and TRBJ1-1; 7 bases fit TRBD1. This CDR3 comprises 17 residues. After removal of 5 bases from V and 2 bases from J, the junction contained 14 bases not matched to a gene. Germline V gives CDR1 MNHEY, CDR2 SMNVEV (reference sequence).

To note about this clonotype: Germline is not matched at one junction end, which may reflect a read error. The V and J genes are TRBV30 and TRBJ2-7; no clear D. This CDR3 has 14 residues. Germline-derived CDR1 and CDR2 are GTSNPN and SVGIG (reference sequence). CDR3 in amino acids: CACSPPSRTYEHYF. In DNA form, the CDR3 reads TGTGCCTGTAGTCCCCCCAGTCGAACCTACGAGCACTACTTC.

At least ten counts were recorded for this clonotype. The chain couples TRBV20-1 to TRBJ2-1, with D perhaps matching TRBD1 or TRBD2 (5 bases each). From germline, CDR1 is DFQATT and CDR2 SNEGSKA (reference sequence). The CDR3 spans 15 residues. The V and J ends lost 6 bases and 0 bases respectively, with 15 bases between them. The DNA of the CDR3 is TGCAGTGCCCTTGGGGGTCGCGGCTCCTACAATGAGCAGTTCTTC. It yields the protein CSALGGRGSYNEQFF.

This clonotype was counted a few times. The rearrangement joins TRBV20-1 to TRBJ2-4; D remains ambiguous. Trimming took 1 base from V and 4 from J, leaving 8 bases between them. This CDR3 is built from 13 residues. Germline V gives CDR1 DFQATT, CDR2 SNEGSKA (reference sequence). The CDR3 DNA sequence: TGCAGTGCTAGAGCACCAGCTAAAAACATTCAGTACTTC. Residues: CSARAPAKNIQYF.

The table lists this clonotype with many counts. The gene calls are TRBV10-3 and TRBJ1-4, with 7 bases that match TRBD1. The germline gives CDR1 ENHRY, CDR2 SYGVKD. V was clipped by 4 bases and J by 4 bases; unmatched bases: 6. This CDR3 comprises 15 residues. The CDR3 nucleotides are TGTGCCATCAGTGCGGGACAGCGAGATAATGAAAAACTGTTTTTT. This encodes CAISAGQRDNEKLFF.